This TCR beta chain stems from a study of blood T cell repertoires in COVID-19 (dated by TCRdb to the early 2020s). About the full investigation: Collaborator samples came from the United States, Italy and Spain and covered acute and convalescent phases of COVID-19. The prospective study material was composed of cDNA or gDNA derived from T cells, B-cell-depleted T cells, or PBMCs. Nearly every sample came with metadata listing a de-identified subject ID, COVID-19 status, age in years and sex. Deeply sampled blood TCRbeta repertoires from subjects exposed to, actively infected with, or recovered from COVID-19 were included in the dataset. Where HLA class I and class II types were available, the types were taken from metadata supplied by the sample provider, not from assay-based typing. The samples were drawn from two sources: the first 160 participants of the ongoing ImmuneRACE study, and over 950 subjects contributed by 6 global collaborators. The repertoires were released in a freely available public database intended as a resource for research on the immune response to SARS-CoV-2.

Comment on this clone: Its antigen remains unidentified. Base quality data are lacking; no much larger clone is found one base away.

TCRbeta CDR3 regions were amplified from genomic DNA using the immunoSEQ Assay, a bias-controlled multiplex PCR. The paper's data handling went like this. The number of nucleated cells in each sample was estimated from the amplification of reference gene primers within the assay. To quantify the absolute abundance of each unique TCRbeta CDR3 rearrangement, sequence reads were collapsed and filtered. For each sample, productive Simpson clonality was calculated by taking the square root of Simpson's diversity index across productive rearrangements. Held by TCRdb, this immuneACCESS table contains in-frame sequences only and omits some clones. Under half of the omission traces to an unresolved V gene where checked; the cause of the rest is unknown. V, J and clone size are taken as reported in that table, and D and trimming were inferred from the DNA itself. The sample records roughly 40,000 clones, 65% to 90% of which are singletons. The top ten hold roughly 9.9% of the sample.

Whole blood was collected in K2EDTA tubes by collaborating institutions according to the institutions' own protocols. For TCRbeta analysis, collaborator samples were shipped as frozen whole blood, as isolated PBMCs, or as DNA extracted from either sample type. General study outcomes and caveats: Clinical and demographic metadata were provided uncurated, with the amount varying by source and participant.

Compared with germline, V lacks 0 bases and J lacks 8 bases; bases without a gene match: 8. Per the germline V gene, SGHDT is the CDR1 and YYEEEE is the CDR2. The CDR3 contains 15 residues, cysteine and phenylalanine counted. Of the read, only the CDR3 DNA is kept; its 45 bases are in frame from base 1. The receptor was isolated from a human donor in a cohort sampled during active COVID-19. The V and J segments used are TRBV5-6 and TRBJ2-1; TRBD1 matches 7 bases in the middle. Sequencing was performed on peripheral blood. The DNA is TGTGCCAGCAGCTTGGACAAAGACAGGGCAGATGAGCAGTTCTTC. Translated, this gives CASSLDKDRADEQFF. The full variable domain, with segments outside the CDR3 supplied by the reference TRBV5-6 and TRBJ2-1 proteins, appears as DAGVTQSPTHLIKTRGQQVTLRCSPKSGHDTVSWYQQALGQGPQFIFQYYEEEERQRGNFPDRFSGHQFPNYSSELNVNALLLGDSALYLCASSLDKDRADEQFFGPGTRLTVL.